Here is one T cell receptor (beta chain) with its context. Its antigen is not known. Germline V gives CDR1 SGHVS, CDR2 FQNEAQ. The CDR3 contains 15 residues. The V end was cut by 5 bases, the J end by 5 bases, with 15 bases between. The PCR had 60 Vbeta and 13 Jbeta primers. Only in-frame clones appear in the TCRdb table, and some are missing; sequencing was by immunoSEQ multiplex PCR. The table lists some 130,000 clones, about 77% of them singletons, with around 1.5% in the top ten. The data derive from a study of cytomegalovirus exposure and HLA in healthy donors. Broader study findings: Some public TCRs appeared in many individuals, while most sequences were rare. The CMV antigen specificity of three CMV-associated chains was confirmed through in vitro analysis. V- and J-gene trimming in TCR beta was tied to a missense DCLRE1C variant by an analysis performed later.

This sequence joins TRBV7-8 and TRBJ2-2, with D possibly matching TRBD2 (6 bases). The sequencing sample was made of PBMCs. This receptor was obtained from a woman in her forties in good health and CMV-seronegative. Here the CDR3 DNA reads TGTGCCAGCAGCGGAGGGGACTTACCGACCGGGGAGCTGTTTTTT. Amino acids: CASSGGDLPTGELFF. Together with reference TRBV7-8 and TRBJ2-2, the CDR3 gives the full variable domain: GAGVSQSPRYKVAKRGQDVALRCDPISGHVSLFWYQQALGQGPEFLTYFQNEAQLDKSGLPSDRFFAERPEGSVSTLKIQRTQQEDSAVYLCASSGGDLPTGELFFGEGSRLTVL.